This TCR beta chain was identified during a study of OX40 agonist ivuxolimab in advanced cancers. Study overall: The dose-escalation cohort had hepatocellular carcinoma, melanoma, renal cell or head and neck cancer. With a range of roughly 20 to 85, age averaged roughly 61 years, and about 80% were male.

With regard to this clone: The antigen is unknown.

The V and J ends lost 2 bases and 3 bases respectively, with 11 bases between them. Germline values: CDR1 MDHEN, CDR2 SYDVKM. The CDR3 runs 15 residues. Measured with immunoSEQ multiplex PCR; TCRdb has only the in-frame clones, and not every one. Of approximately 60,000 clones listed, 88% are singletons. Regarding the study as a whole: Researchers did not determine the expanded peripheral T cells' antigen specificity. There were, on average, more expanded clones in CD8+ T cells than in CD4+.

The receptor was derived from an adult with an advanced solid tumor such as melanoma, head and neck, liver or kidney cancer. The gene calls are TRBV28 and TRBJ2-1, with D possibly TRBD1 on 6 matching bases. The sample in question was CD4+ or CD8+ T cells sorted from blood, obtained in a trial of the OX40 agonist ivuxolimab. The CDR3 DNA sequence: TGTGCCAGCAGTTTAGGGGGCAGGGGCTACAATGAGCAGTTCTTC. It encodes CASSLGGRGYNEQFF.